The T cell receptor (beta chain) described here comes from a study of cytomegalovirus exposure and HLA in healthy donors. On this clone: Its antigen remains unidentified.

The method was immunoSEQ multiplex PCR; TCRdb's version includes in-frame clones alone and lacks a portion of them. Of about 200,000 clones in the sample, approximately 87% were seen once. Findings and caveats of the study: For most TCR sequences rarity was the rule, although some public TCRs occurred in many donors. Accounts indicate the classifier identified cytomegalovirus status with strong specificity and sensitivity.

The CDR3 length is 15 residues. Germline loops: CDR1 SGDLS, CDR2 YYNGEE. V was clipped by 1 base and J by 2 bases, with 10 bases between them. The sample taken for sequencing was PBMCs. V usage is TRBV9 and J usage is TRBJ2-1; possibly TRBD1 or TRBD2 for D (5 bases each). The origin of this receptor is a woman younger than 35 in good health and CMV-seronegative. CDR3 residues: CASSVTGQPYNEQFF. The CDR3, as DNA: TGTGCCAGCAGCGTAACGGGGCAACCCTACAATGAGCAGTTCTTC.